This TCR beta chain was profiled in a study of blood T cell repertoires in COVID-19. The germline V gene has CDR1 SNHLY and CDR2 FYNNEI. V lost 8 bases, J lost 10 bases, and 8 bases stayed unmatched. This CDR3 spans 14 amino acids. Original data processing: Amplification from reference gene primers served as the basis for estimated nucleated cell counts. Repertoires were generated with immunoSEQ multiplex PCR, while TCRdb's copy carries only in-frame clones and drops some. The DNA gave D and trimming, while V, J and clone size come from that table. This table has some 380,000 clones, 88% appearing once. This study enrolled people aged 18 to 89 from 20 to 25 US geographic areas.

This sequence originates from a woman in her thirties or forties with acute COVID-19. Material: PBMCs or T cells enriched from blood (not recorded which). The chain has TRBV2 and TRBJ1-6; 10 bases map to TRBD1. The CDR3 reads CASGGQGNMSPLHF. Written as DNA, the CDR3 is TGTGCCAGCGGGGGACAGGGGAATATGTCACCCCTCCACTTT.